Following are 16 T cell receptor beta chains from one sample sequenced in a study of blood T cells in healthy people across ages. Using a J-beta primer mix together with a sample-barcoded 5' primer, a second PCR was run for roughly 7 to 12 cycles. TCRdb re-called the 5' RACE reads through MiXCR, storing one row per CDR3 protein. The table includes approximately 1,100,000 distinct CDR3 sequences, 45% detected once. Sequencing used blood. The source of these receptors is a woman aged 60 to 75 in good health.

The J gene is TRBJ2-3, the V gene TRBV2; D is unclear. Trimming shortened V by 2 bases and J by 4 bases, and 10 bases separated the two germline ends. The CDR3 has 14 residues. CDR1 is SNHLY and CDR2 is FYNNEI in the germline V gene. The chain's CDR3 is CASSETSLADTQYF. The CDR3, as DNA: TGTGCCAGCAGTGAAACATCACTGGCAGATACGCAGTATTTT.

This clonotype was seen a handful of times. This sequence joins TRBV15 and TRBJ2-5, with a weak D call TRBD1 (6 bases). Trimming shortened V by 1 base and J by 5 bases, and 11 bases separated the two germline ends. The CDR3 has 14 amino acids. Germline lookup yields CDR1 LNHNV and CDR2 YYDKDF (reference sequence). CDR3 in DNA: TGTGCCACCAGCAGAGCATCAGGGGCCGAGACCCAGTACTTC. Its translation: CATSRASGAETQYF. The full variable domain, in which reference TRBV15 and TRBJ2-5 provide the parts outside the CDR3, is DAMVIQNPRYQVTQFGKPVTLSCSQTLNHNVMYWYQQKSSQAPKLLFHYYDKDFNNEADTPDNFQSRRPNTSFCFLDIRSPGLGDTAMYLCATSRASGAETQYFGPGTRLLVL.

This chain connects TRBV5-1 to TRBJ1-2, with D possibly being TRBD1 (5 bases). The CDR3 is 14 amino acids. Germline-derived CDR1 and CDR2 are SGHRS and YFSETQ. The V and J ends lost 3 bases and 2 bases respectively, with 11 bases between them. DNA of the CDR3: TGCGCCAGCAGCTCCCCCCGGGACAACTATGGCTACACCTTC. Translation: CASSSPRDNYGYTF.

The V gene is TRBV18, the J gene TRBJ2-7; TRBD2 is a possible D gene (7 bases). Between the trimmed V and J ends, which lost 2 bases and 4 bases, there was a span of 12 bases. CDR3 length: 14 residues. Germline CDR1 KGHSH, CDR2 LQKENI. The chain's CDR3 is CASSPGGAVYEQYF. For the CDR3, the DNA is TGTGCCAGCTCACCAGGGGGGGCAGTGTACGAGCAGTACTTC. The full variable domain, completed using reference TRBV18 and TRBJ2-7, is NAGVMQNPRHLVRRRGQEARLRCSPMKGHSHVYWYRQLPEEGLKFMVYLQKENIIDESGMPKERFSAEFPKEGPSILRIQQVVRGDSAAYFCASSPGGAVYEQYFGPGTRLTVT.

This clonotype has a handful of counts. The J gene is TRBJ2-1, the V gene TRBV28; D may be TRBD1 or TRBD2 (6 bases each). V was clipped by 7 bases and J by 7 bases, with 14 bases between them. Per the germline V gene, CDR1 is MDHEN and CDR2 is SYDVKM. The CDR3 has 13 amino acids. For the CDR3, the DNA is TGTGCCAGCAAGATGAGGGGGGAGAATGAGCAGTTCTTC. Translated: CASKMRGENEQFF.

This clonotype appeared a few times. V usage is TRBV5-1 and J usage is TRBJ2-2; either TRBD1 or TRBD2 may supply D (5 bases each). V was trimmed by 0 bases and J by 0 bases, leaving 12 bases between them. Germline CDR1 SGHRS, CDR2 YFSETQ. The CDR3 is made up of 17 amino acids. The CDR3 is CASSLEGAGANTGELFF. The CDR3 nucleotides read TGCGCCAGCAGCTTGGAAGGGGCCGGGGCGAACACCGGGGAGCTGTTTTTT.

This clonotype was counted between two and nine times. The chain carries TRBV6-5 and TRBJ1-4, with a possible D match to TRBD1 (6 bases). Germline V gene sequence: CDR1 MNHEY, CDR2 SVGAGI. The length of the CDR3 is 14 residues. Trimming shortened V by 4 bases and J by 8 bases, and 14 bases separated the two germline ends. The CDR3 DNA reads TGTGCCAGCAGTTTAGGACAGTTTGGGGAAAAACTGTTTTTT. As protein: CASSLGQFGEKLFF.

Concerning this clonotype itself: A much larger clone sits a single nucleotide away, making a read error possible. The chain carries TRBV6-2 or TRBV6-3 and TRBJ2-7; 8 nucleotides line up with TRBD1. Trimming cost V 4 bases and J 6 bases; bases outside gene matches: 11. Per the germline V gene, CDR1 is MNHEY and CDR2 is SVGEGT. The CDR3 is 15 residues long. This CDR3 reads CASSCERTGLREQYF. CDR3 coding DNA: TGTGCCAGCAGTTGCGAGAGGACAGGGTTGCGCGAGCAGTACTTC.

The chain combines TRBV24-1 with TRBJ2-5; D tentatively reads TRBD1 or TRBD2 (5 bases each). Germline CDR1 is KGHDR and CDR2 is SFDVKD. The CDR3 spans 15 residues. V dropped 6 bases and J dropped 5 bases, with 18 bases sitting between them. The CDR3 loop reads CATSHRDPTRETQYF. CDR3 DNA: TGTGCCACCAGTCACCGGGACCCTACCCGGGAGACCCAGTACTTC.

This clonotype was detected a few times. The chain employs TRBV10-3 and TRBJ1-2; D not certain. Trimming cost V 0 bases and J 0 bases, with 11 bases left between them. This CDR3 region has 16 residues. Germline values: CDR1 ENHRY, CDR2 SYGVKD. CDR3 loop: CAISESVREANYGYTF. CDR3 nucleotides: TGTGCCATCAGTGAGTCAGTGAGGGAAGCTAACTATGGCTACACCTTC.

The J gene is TRBJ1-2, the V gene TRBV3-1; TRBD1 matches at 8 bases. V was pared by 0 bases and J by 7 bases, with 7 bases of the junction left unmatched. This CDR3 spans 15 amino acids. CDR1 and CDR2 (germline): LGHDT, YNNKEL (reference sequence). DNA for the CDR3: TGTGCCAGCAGCCAAGAAAGGACAGGGACCGGTGGCTACACCTTC. Amino acids: CASSQERTGTGGYTF.

The genes are TRBV3-1 and TRBJ2-4; D unresolved. The J call may be wrong; the DNA end is better matched by TRBJ2-7. Germline CDR1 reads LGHDT; CDR2 reads YNNKEL (reference sequence). CDR3 length: 14 amino acids. The CDR3 region is CASSQRRTDYEQYF. The CDR3 nucleotides read TGTGCCAGCAGCCAACGCCGGACGGATTACGAGCAGTACTTC.

For this clonotype: One end of the junction is discordant with germline, which a read error may explain. This chain links TRBV5-1 with TRBJ1-1, with no clear D. Germline V gene data show CDR1 as SGHRS and CDR2 as YFSETQ. This CDR3 contains 14 residues. In DNA, the CDR3 is TGCGTCAGCAGCCTTAGAAGGGATAGGACTGAAGCTTTCTTT. Residues: CVSSLRRDRTEAFF.

The sample holds a few counts of this clonotype. The chain is built from TRBV3-1 and TRBJ2-3; 10 bases are shared with TRBD2. Trimming removed 0 bases from V and 6 bases from J; junction bases left unmatched: 9. CDR3 length: 17 residues. Germline assignment: CDR1 LGHDT and CDR2 YNNKEL (reference sequence). For the CDR3, the DNA is TGTGCCAGCAGCCAAGATAATAGCGGGAGGTCAATTGATACGCAGTATTTT. Translating it yields CASSQDNSGRSIDTQYF.

Comment on this clonotype: One junction end disagrees with the germline gene, perhaps due to a read error. The rearrangement links TRBV5-1 to TRBJ2-1; perhaps D is TRBD1 or TRBD2 (5 bases each). The length of the CDR3 is 14 residues. Per the germline V gene, CDR1 is SGHRS and CDR2 is YFSETQ. CDR3: CAGSLGTVYNEQFF. The CDR3 DNA follows: TGCGCCGGCAGCCTTGGGACGGTTTACAATGAGCAGTTCTTC.

The chain links TRBV9 to TRBJ1-6; D perhaps matches TRBD1 (6 bases). Germline values: CDR1 SGDLS, CDR2 YYNGEE. The V end was cut by 4 bases, the J end by 3 bases, with 14 bases between. The CDR3 has 16 amino acids. This CDR3 reads CASSNSPQGYNSPLHF. The CDR3, as DNA: TGTGCCAGCAGCAATAGCCCACAGGGCTATAATTCACCCCTCCACTTT.